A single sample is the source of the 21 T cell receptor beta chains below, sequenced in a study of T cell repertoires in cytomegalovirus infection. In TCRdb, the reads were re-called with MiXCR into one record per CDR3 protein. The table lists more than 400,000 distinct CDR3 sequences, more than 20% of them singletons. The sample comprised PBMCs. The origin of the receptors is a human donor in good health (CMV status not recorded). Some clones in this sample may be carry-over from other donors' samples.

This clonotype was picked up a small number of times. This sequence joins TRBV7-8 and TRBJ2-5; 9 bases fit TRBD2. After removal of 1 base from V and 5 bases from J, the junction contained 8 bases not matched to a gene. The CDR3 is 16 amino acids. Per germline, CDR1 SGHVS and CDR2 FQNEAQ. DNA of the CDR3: TGTGCCAGCAGCTTAGTGGGCGGGAGGGGTTCGGAGACCCAGTACTTC. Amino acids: CASSLVGGRGSETQYF.

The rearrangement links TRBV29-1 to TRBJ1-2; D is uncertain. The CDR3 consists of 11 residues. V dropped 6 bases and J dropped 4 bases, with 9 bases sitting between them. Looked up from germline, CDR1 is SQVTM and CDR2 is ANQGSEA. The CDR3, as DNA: TGCAGCGTCAAGGGTTTCTATGGCTACACCTTC. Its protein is CSVKGFYGYTF.

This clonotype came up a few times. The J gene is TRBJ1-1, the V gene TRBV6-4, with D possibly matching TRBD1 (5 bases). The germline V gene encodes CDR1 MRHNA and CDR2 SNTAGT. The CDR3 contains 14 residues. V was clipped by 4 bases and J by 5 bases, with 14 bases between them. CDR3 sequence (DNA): TGTGCCAGCAGTGGGGAATTTGGGGGAACTGAAGCTTTCTTT. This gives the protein CASSGEFGGTEAFF.

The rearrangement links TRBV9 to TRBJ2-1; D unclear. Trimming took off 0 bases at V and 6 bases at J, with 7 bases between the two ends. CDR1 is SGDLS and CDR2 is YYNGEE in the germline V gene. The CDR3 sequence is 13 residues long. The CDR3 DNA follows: TGTGCCAGCAGCGTAGGACGGGCCAATGAGCAGTTCTTC. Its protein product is CASSVGRANEQFF.

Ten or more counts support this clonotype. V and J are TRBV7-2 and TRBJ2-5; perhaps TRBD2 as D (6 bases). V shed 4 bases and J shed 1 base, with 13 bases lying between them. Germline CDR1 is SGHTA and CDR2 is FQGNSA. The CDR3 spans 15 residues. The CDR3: CASSSLGGPQETQYF. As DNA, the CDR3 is TGTGCCAGCAGCTCGCTCGGAGGGCCCCAAGAGACCCAGTACTTC.

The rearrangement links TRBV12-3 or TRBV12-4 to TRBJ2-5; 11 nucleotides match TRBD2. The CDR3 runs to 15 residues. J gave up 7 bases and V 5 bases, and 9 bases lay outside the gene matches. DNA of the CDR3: TGTGCCAGCAGTCGAAAACTAGCGGGAGTCGCGACCCAGTACTTC. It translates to CASSRKLAGVATQYF.

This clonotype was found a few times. The CDR3 protein is CASSLQPHEQYF. DNA of the CDR3: TGTGCCAGCAGCTTACAGCCGCACGAGCAGTACTTC. The chain has TRBV7-9 and TRBJ2-7; no definite D call. This CDR3 contains 12 residues. V lost 2 bases and J 5 bases, leaving 7 bases between the germline ends. Germline CDR1 reads SEHNR; CDR2 reads FQNEAQ (reference sequence).

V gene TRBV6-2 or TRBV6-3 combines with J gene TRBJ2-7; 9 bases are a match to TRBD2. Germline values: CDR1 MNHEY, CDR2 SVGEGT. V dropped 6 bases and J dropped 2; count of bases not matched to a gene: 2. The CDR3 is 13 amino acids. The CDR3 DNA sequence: TGTGCCAGCAGCCCTAGCGGGACCTACGAGCAGTACGTC. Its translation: CASSPSGTYEQYV.

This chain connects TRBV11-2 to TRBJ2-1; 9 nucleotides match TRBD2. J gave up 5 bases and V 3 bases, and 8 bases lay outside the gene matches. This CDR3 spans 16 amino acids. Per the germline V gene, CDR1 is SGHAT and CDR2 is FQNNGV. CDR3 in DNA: TGTGCCAGCAGCTTCCGTCCTGGCGGGAGGGACAATGAGCAGTTCTTC. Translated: CASSFRPGGRDNEQFF.

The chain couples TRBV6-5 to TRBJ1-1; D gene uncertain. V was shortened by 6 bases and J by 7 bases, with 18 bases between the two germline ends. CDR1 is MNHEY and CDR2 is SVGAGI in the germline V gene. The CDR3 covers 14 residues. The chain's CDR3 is CASSPNRRVNEAFF. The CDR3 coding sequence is TGTGCCAGCAGCCCCAATAGGCGGGTTAATGAAGCTTTCTTT.

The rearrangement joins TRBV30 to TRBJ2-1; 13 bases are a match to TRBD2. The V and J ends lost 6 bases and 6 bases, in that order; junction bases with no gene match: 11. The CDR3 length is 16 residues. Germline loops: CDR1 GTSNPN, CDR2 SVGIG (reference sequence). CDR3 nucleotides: TGTGCCTGCTATGCCGGGACTAGCGGGACGATCAATGAGCAGTTCTTC. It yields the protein CACYAGTSGTINEQFF. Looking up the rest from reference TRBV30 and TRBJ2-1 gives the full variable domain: SQTIHQWPATLVQPVGSPLSLECTVEGTSNPNLYWYRQAAGRGLQLLFYSVGIGQISSEVPQNLSASRPQDRQFILSSKKLLLSDSGFYLCACYAGTSGTINEQFFGPGTRLTVL.

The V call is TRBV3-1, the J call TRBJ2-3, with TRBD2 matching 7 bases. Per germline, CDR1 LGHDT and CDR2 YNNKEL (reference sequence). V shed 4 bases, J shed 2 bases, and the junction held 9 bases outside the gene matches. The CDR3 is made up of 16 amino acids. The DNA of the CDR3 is TGTGCCAGCAGCCTGAGCGGAAGCGGGGCCACAGATACGCAGTATTTT. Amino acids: CASSLSGSGATDTQYF.

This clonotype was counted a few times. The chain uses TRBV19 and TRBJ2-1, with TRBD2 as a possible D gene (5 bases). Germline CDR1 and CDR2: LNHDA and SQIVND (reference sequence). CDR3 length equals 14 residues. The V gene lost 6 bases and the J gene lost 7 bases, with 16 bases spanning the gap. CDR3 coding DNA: TGTGCCAGTAGCCCGGGATCGCTAAGAAATGAGCAGTTCTTC. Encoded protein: CASSPGSLRNEQFF.

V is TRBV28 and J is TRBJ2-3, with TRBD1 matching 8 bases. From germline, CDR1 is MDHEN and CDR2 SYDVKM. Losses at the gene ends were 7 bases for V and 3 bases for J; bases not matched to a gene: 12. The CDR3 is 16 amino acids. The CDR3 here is CASTTDRGDSTDTQYF. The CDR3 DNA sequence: TGTGCCAGCACCACTGACAGGGGCGATAGTACAGATACGCAGTATTTT.

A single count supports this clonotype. For the CDR3, the DNA is TGTGCCAGCAGCGTACGCGGGATTTTCGGTGAGCAGTACGTC. Protein sequence: CASSVRGIFGEQYV. This chain uses TRBV9 with TRBJ2-7; TRBD2 might be the D (6 bases). The CDR3 runs 14 residues. V was clipped by 1 base and J by 7 bases, with 15 bases between them. CDR1 is SGDLS and CDR2 is YYNGEE in the germline V gene.

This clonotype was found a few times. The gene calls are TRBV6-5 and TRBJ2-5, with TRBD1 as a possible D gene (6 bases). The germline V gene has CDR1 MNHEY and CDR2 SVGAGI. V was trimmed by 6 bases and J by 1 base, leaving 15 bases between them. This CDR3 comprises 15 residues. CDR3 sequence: CASRSRWGPQETQYF. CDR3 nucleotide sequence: TGTGCCAGCAGATCGAGGTGGGGGCCCCAAGAGACCCAGTACTTC.

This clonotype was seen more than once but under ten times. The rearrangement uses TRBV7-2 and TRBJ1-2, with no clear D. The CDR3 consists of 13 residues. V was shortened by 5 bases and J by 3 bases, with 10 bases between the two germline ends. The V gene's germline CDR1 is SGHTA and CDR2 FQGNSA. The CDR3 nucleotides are TGTGCCAGCAGCCAGAGGGTTGACTATGGCTACACCTTC. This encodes CASSQRVDYGYTF.

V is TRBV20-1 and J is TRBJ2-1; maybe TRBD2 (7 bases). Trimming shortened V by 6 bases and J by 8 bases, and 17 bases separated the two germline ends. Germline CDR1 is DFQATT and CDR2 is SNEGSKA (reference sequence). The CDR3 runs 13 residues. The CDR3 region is CSALGGGSYEQFF. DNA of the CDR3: TGCAGTGCCCTGGGGGGCGGGAGCTATGAGCAGTTCTTC.

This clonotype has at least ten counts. The CDR3 spells CASSSYPGFSYEQYF. The DNA of the CDR3 is TGTGCCAGCAGCTCCTACCCAGGTTTCTCCTACGAGCAGTACTTC. The chain uses TRBV7-2 and TRBJ2-7; D is undetermined. V lost 4 bases, J lost 0 bases, and 13 bases lay in between. The CDR3 loop spans 15 amino acids. Germline values: CDR1 SGHTA, CDR2 FQGNSA. The full variable domain, with the rest looked up from reference TRBV7-2 and TRBJ2-7, is GAGVSQSPSNKVTEKGKDVELRCDPISGHTALYWYRQSLGQGLEFLIYFQGNSAPDKSGLPSDRFSAERTGGSVSTLTIQRTQQEDSAVYLCASSSYPGFSYEQYFGPGTRLTVT.

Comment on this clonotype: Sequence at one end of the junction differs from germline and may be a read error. The CDR3 here is CASSPLSSYGQYF. The CDR3 nucleotides are TGCGCCAGCAGCCCACTGAGTTCATACGGGCAGTACTTC. The gene calls are TRBV5-1 and TRBJ2-7; D gene uncertain. The CDR3 has 13 residues. Per the germline V gene, CDR1 is SGHRS and CDR2 is YFSETQ.

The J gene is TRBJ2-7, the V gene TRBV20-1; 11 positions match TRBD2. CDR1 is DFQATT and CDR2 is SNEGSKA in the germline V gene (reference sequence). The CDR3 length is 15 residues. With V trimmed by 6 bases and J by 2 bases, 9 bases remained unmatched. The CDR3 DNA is TGCAGTGCCCCAAGGACTAGCGGGCACCCCTACGAGCAGTACTTC. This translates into CSAPRTSGHPYEQYF.